The TCR beta chain described here comes from a study of shared clonotypes between healthy human individuals. CD45RA-negative memory and CD45RA+ naive subsets were split from the CD4+ cells. Using immunoSEQ multiplex PCR, the repertoire was profiled, and TCRdb retains in-frame clones only, with some absent. The sample consists of some 630,000 clones, roughly 78% of them appearing once. Germline-derived CDR1 and CDR2 are SGHDN and FVKESK. The CDR3 extends over 16 amino acids. After removal of 3 bases from V and 3 bases from J, the junction contained 8 bases not matched to a gene. The chain uses TRBV14 and TRBJ2-1, with 7 bases aligning to TRBD2. The sample was memory CD4+ T cells sorted from blood. Indicated subset: CD45RA-negative fraction. The clonotype comes from a woman younger than 45 in good health. Here the CDR3 reads CASSHGLGAFYNEQFF. The CDR3, as DNA: TGTGCCAGCAGCCACGGACTAGGGGCTTTCTACAATGAGCAGTTCTTC.